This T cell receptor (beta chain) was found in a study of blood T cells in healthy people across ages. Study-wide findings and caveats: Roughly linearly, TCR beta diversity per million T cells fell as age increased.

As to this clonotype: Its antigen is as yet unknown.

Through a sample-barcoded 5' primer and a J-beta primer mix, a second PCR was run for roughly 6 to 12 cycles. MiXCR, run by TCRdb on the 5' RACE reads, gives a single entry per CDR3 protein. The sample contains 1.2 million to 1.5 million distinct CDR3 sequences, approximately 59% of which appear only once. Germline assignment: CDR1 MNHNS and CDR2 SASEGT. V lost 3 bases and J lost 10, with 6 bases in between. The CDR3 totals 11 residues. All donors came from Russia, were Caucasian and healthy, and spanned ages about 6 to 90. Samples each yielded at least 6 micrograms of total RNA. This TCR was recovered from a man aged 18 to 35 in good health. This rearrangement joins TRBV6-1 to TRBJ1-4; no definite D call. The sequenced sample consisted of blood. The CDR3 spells CASSDFGKLFF. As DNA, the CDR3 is TGTGCCAGCAGTGACTTTGGAAAACTGTTTTTT.